This T cell receptor (beta chain) was sequenced during a study of blood T cell repertoires in COVID-19. Overall study: PBMCs, B-cell-depleted T cells, or T cells were the source of the cDNA or gDNA that made up the material.

In the study's own analysis: Cell counts per sample came from amplifying reference gene primers. TCRdb's table, derived via immunoSEQ multiplex PCR, lists solely in-frame clones and lacks some. From that table come the V and J calls and clone size; the DNA was used to work out D and trimming. The repertoire has 180,000 or so clones, approximately 85% of them found once; the top ten carry 3% to 3.5%. Germline V CDR1 and CDR2: SGHDN, FVKESK. The CDR3 sequence is 14 residues long. Trimming removed 3 bases from V and 5 bases from J, with 13 bases in between. The V call is TRBV14, the J call TRBJ1-1; no reliable D call. What was sequenced was peripheral blood. The clonotype originates from a man aged 60 to 75 with acute or convalescent COVID-19. This chain's CDR3 is CASSHRQAGTEAFF. Written as DNA, the CDR3 is TGTGCCAGCAGCCATCGGCAGGCGGGGACTGAAGCTTTCTTT.